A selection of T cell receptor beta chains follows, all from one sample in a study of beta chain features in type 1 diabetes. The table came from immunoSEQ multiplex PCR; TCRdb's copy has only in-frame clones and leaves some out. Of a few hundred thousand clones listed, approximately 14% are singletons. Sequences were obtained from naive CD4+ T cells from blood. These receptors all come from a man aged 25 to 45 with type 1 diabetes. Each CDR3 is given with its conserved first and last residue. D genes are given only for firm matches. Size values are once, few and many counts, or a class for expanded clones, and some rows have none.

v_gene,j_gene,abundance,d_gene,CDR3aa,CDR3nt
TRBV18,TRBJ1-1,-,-,CASSPSGAEAFF,TGTGCCAGCTCACCATCAGGGGCTGAAGCTTTCTTT
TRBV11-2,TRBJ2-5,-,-,CASSLTPEQTQYF,TGTGCCAGCAGCCTAACCCCTGAACAGACCCAGTACTTC
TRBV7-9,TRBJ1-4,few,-,CASSEGLATNEKLFF,TGTGCCAGCAGCGAAGGACTGGCAACTAATGAAAAACTGTTTTTT
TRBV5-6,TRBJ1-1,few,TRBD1,CASSWTDRGGTEAFF,TGTGCCAGCAGCTGGACGGACAGGGGGGGGACTGAAGCTTTCTTT
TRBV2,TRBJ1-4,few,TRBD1,CASSAQGDEKLFF,TGTGCCAGCAGTGCACAGGGGGATGAAAAACTGTTTTTT
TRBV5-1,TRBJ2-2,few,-,CASSLGQEAGELFF,TGCGCCAGCAGCTTGGGACAGGAGGCCGGGGAGCTGTTTTTT
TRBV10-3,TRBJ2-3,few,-,CAISAGILDTQYF,TGTGCCATCAGTGCCGGGATCCTGGATACGCAGTATTTT
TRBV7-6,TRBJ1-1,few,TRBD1,CASSLGTGEAFF,TGTGCCAGCAGCTTAGGGACAGGAGAAGCTTTCTTT
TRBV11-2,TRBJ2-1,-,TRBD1,CASSLDWDRGLSEQFF,TGTGCCAGCAGCTTAGACTGGGACAGGGGGCTGAGTGAGCAGTTCTTC
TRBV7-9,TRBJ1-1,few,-,CASSLRETEAFF,TGTGCCAGCAGCTTAAGGGAGACTGAAGCTTTCTTT
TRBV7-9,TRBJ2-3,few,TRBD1,CASSLRQGADTQYF,TGTGCCAGCAGCTTAAGACAGGGGGCAGATACGCAGTATTTT
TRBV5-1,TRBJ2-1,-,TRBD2,CASTGLAGEYNEQFF,TGCGCCAGCACGGGACTAGCGGGGGAGTACAATGAGCAGTTCTTC
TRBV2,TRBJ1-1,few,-,CASRLQGSMNTEAFF,TGTGCCAGCAGATTACAGGGATCTATGAACACTGAAGCTTTCTTT
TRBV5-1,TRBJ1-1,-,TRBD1,CASSLGQGSTEAFF,TGCGCCAGCAGCTTGGGACAGGGAAGCACTGAAGCTTTCTTT
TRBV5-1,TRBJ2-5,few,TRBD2,CASSFSEGGSLETQYF,TGCGCCAGCAGCTTCTCCGAAGGCGGGAGTTTAGAGACCCAGTACTTC
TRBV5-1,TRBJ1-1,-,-,CASSLQGAVNTEAFF,TGCGCCAGCAGCCTACAGGGTGCCGTAAACACTGAAGCTTTCTTT
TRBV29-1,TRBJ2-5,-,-,CSVDSAGFQETQYF,TGCAGCGTTGATTCGGCAGGTTTCCAAGAGACCCAGTACTTC
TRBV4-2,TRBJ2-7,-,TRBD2,CASSQVAGDAEQYF,TGTGCCAGCAGCCAAGTAGCGGGAGATGCCGAGCAGTACTTC
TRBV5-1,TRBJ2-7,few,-,CASSENYEQYF,TGCGCCAGCAGCGAGAACTACGAGCAGTACTTC
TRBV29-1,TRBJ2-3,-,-,CSAVTGGWTDTQYF,TGCAGCGCCGTTACGGGGGGCTGGACAGATACGCAGTATTTT
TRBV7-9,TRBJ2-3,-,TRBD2,CASSLAGTSGRRGDTQYF,TGTGCCAGCAGCTTAGCGGGGACTAGCGGGAGAAGAGGAGATACGCAGTATTTT
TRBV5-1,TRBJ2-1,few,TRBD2,CASSSEAGEAYNEQFF,TGCGCCAGCAGCTCCGAGGCGGGAGAGGCCTACAATGAGCAGTTCTTC